This T cell receptor (beta chain) was found in a study of blood T cell repertoires in COVID-19. This clone was recorded once. TCRdb's copy holds only in-frame clones and misses some; the assay was immunoSEQ multiplex PCR. The sample has roughly 150,000 clones, 80% seen once. The CDR3 covers 15 residues. The germline V gene has CDR1 SGHNT and CDR2 YYREEE (reference sequence). With 4 bases clipped from V and 3 bases from J, the junction kept 4 bases outside the gene matches. Sequencing input: peripheral blood. The clonotype originates from a woman aged 50 to 65 with acute or convalescent COVID-19. The chain couples TRBV5-4 to TRBJ2-3; TRBD1 matches 11 bases. CDR3 DNA: TGTGCCAGCAGCCGGACAGGGGGCTTGACAGATACGCAGTATTTT. Translated: CASSRTGGLTDTQYF.